This TCR beta chain was obtained from a study of beta chain features in type 1 diabetes listed by TCRdb under 2018. Regarding the complete study: Mean age, gender distribution, total cell number and subset yield were not different between patients and healthy donors. Across all samples, approximately 98,000,000 sorted cells were examined, and cell number per subset correlated strongly with RNA yield. In the study, recently diagnosed type 1 diabetes patients and matched healthy donors were compared on the TCRB repertoires of their sorted circulating CD4+ T cell subsets. Whereas all 28 donors provided naive and central memory subsets, regulatory and stem cell-like memory subsets were isolated from just 8 patients and roughly 8 healthy donors. The paper as a whole reports these results and caveats: The naive, central memory and regulatory TCRB repertoires appeared to resemble one another more closely among patients than among healthy donors. Because small numbers of individuals were included in the HLA sub-analyses, any influence of HLA type on TCRB rearrangement was left unresolved. In all four CD4+ subsets, TCRB CDR3 length was moderately but significantly shorter in type 1 diabetes patients. PCR may preferentially amplify shorter templates, but because patient and control samples were amplified and corrected together, any resulting skew would affect both groups equally. Patients with type 1 diabetes made fewer insertions and deleted more nucleotides at VDJ recombination sites, implying thymic rearrangement abnormalities. Sequencing cDNA rather than genomic DNA could over-represent highly expressing activated cells, although activation and CD3 levels did not differ between groups.

From the cysteine through the phenylalanine, the CDR3 covers 14 amino acids. Only the CDR3 portion is preserved as DNA: 42 bases, with reading frame beginning at the first base. Deletion took 3 bases off V and 0 bases off J, with a span of 9 bases between the germline ends. Reading the germline V gene gives CDR1 KGHSH and CDR2 LQKENI. Worth noting for this clone: The clone's antigen remains unknown. There are no base qualities to consult, and no much larger clone falls within one base.

Each donor gave one peripheral blood draw, about 100 mL on average, collected into heparinised tubes. Using a panel that included CD45RO, CCR7, CD25, CD127, CD95 and CD27, naive, central memory, regulatory and stem cell-like memory CD4+ T cells were sorted on a BD FACSAria II. A purity above 98% was achieved for all sorted populations. PBMCs were isolated immediately by Lymphoprep density gradient centrifugation and stained directly without culture. Samples were stained and sorted in pairs, with one healthy donor and one patient per experiment, so that batch effects were minimized. The entire isolated RNA was reverse transcribed using the High Capacity cDNA Reverse Transcription Kit, and thus expressed TCRB transcripts were sequenced. Deep immunoSEQ sequencing was performed on naive, central memory and regulatory T cell samples, with an average of around 3.5 million total reads per sample. Sorted cells were lysed in RLT buffer, and RNA was extracted using DNase-treated RNeasy Micro or Mini kits according to cell number. To prevent cross-contamination, every cell subset was processed on its own, while patient and healthy donor samples were processed together. Using the immunoSEQ multiplex PCR, TCRB sequences were amplified from cDNA into 87-bp fragments spanning the CDR3 region. Sequencing of the amplicons was done on the Illumina HiSeq platform. The study's own analysis went as follows. PCR bias was computationally corrected using synthetic template baselines, reads within Hamming distance 2 were collapsed, and singletons that could not be merged were discarded. By aligning reads against IMGT, V, D and J genes, CDR3 length, and insertions or deletions at six rearrangement sites were assigned. Within each subset, clonotype counts were normalized to sorted cell number, after which true diversity and Gini coefficients were computed with the tcR R package. Repertoire sharing was quantified using the overlap coefficient calculated on TCRB nucleotide sequences. Out-of-frame TCRB sequences from naive cells were analyzed as a proxy for the pre-selection repertoire. This is the immuneACCESS table as TCRdb keeps it, with only in-frame sequences that have V and J called. A part of the clones is gone; compared with another copy, unresolved V genes explain less than half, and the rest is unexplained. That table gives V, J and clone size, and the DNA gave D and trimming. Within this sample are more than 250,000 clones, with roughly 22% of them counted one time only. The ten top clones hold less than 0.03% of the sample.

This receptor was identified in a woman aged 40 to 55 with type 1 diabetes. Sequencing was performed on naive CD4+ T cells from blood. The cell subset or site label for this specimen denotes: true naive CD4+ T cells. Recombination joined TRBV18 with TRBJ2-7, with TRBD2 tentatively as D gene (6 bases match). The CDR3 region: CASSPTSSSYEQYF. The sequenced DNA: TGTGCCAGCTCACCCACTAGCAGCTCCTACGAGCAGTACTTC.